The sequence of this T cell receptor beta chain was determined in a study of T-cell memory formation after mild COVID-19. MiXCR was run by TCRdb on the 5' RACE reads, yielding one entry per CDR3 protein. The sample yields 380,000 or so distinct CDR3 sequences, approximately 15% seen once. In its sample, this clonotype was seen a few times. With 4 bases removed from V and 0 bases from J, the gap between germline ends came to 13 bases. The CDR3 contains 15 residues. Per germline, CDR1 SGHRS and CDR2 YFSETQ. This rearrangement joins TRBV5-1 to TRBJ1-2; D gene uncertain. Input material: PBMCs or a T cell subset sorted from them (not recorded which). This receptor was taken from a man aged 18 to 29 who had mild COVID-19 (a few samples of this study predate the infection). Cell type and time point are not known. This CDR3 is CASSPVAPPNYGYTF. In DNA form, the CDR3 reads TGCGCCAGCAGCCCCGTGGCACCTCCTAACTATGGCTACACCTTC.